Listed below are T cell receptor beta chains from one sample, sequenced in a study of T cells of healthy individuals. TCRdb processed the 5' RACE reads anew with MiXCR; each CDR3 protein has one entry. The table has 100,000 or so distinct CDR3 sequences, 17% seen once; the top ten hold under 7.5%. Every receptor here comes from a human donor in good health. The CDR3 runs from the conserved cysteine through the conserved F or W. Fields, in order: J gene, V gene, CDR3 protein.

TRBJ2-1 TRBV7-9 CASSSRRGISSYNEQFF
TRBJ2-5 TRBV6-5 CASTSRGLAGETQYF
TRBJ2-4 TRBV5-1 CASSYVGDKNIQYF
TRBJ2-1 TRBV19 CASSIGQGGQFF
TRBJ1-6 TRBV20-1 CSASQTGYNSPLHF
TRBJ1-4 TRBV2 CATQRSNEKLFF
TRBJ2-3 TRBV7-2 CASSSLDRGRLDTQYF
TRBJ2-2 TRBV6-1 CASSWRTGDAGELFF
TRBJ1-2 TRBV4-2 CASSQTGTDLYGYTF
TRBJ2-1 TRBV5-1 CASSLGLSSGRAGYNEQFF
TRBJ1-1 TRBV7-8 CASSLDWGELGWAFF
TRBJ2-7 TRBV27 CASSSGGGYEQYF
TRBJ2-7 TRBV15 CATSEGQVSYEQYF
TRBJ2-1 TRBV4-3 CASSQVFQLSSYNEQFF
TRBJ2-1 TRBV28 CASCGGGSSYNEQFF
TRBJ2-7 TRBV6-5 CASRPYSRGGEQYF
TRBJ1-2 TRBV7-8 CASSPHTSTGGGYTF
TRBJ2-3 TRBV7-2 CASSLRQPLAGVDTQYF
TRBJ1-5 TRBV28 CASSFRLQQPQHF
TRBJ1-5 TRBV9 CASSVASGQPQHF
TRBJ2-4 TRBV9 CASSVGGMAKNIQYF
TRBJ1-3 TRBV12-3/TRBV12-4 CASRSPGLSGNTIYF